This TCR beta chain was sequenced in a study of blood T cell repertoires in COVID-19. On the study more broadly: Samples of COVID-19 (acute and convalescent) were obtained from the United States, Italy and Spain. T cells, B-cell-depleted T cells, or PBMCs supplied cDNA or gDNA.

Study processing details: Using reference gene primer amplification, nucleated cell counts were estimated. Here immunoSEQ multiplex PCR was the method, and the copy in TCRdb shows in-frame clones only, minus some. V and J calls and clone size are as listed in that table; D and trimming were resolved from the DNA. The sample has over 200,000 clones, 86% seen once. Sequencing input: peripheral blood. This TCR was sampled from an elderly man with acute or convalescent COVID-19.

CDR3 in amino acids: CASSPKAGLAGLNEQFF. CDR3 coding DNA: TGTGCCAGCAGCCCAAAGGCGGGACTAGCGGGCCTCAATGAGCAGTTCTTC. This chain links TRBV11-3 with TRBJ2-1, with TRBD2 identical over 12 bases. This CDR3 is 17 amino acids long. The germline gives CDR1 SGHNT, CDR2 YENEEA. J lost 6 bases, V lost 5 bases, and 11 bases had no gene match.